This T cell receptor (beta chain) stems from a study of T cell responses to AZD1222 COVID-19 vaccine. Assay: immunoSEQ multiplex PCR; the TCRdb copy retains only in-frame clones and omits some. Altogether roughly 200,000 clones are present, 90% to 95% being singletons, with the ten largest covering 0.9% to 1.1%. CDR1 is KGHSH, CDR2 LQKENI, per germline. V shed 6 bases and J 4 bases; nucleotides not matched to a gene: 13. This CDR3 region has 18 residues. Study-wide results and caveats: Repertoires in all cases were sampled only once the peak T cell response had passed. Baseline antibody screening turned up just six or seven seropositive AZD1222 recipients.

On this clone itself: Its antigen is not identified.

Sample: peripheral blood, taken on day 0 of MenACWY control vaccination. The origin of this receptor is an adult in good health. The chain joins TRBV18 to TRBJ2-1; 12 nucleotides align to TRBD2. The CDR3 loop is CASSVTRLAGGNYNEQFF. The CDR3 coding sequence is TGTGCCAGCTCTGTTACGCGGCTAGCGGGGGGGAATTACAATGAGCAGTTCTTC.